These T cell receptor beta chains were read from a single sample in a study of cytomegalovirus exposure and HLA in healthy donors. The table came from immunoSEQ multiplex PCR; TCRdb's copy has only in-frame clones and leaves some out. The data show hundreds of thousands of clones, roughly two thirds seen once. Source material: PBMCs. Receptors were obtained from a female donor in good health and CMV-seronegative. Both conserved end residues are part of each CDR3. Fields, in order: V gene, clone size, J gene, D gene, CDR3 DNA, CDR3 protein. The D gene is left open where the match is weak. Rows give clone size only sometimes, using once, few, many, or a class for an expanded clone.

v_gene: TRBV7-3
abundance: NA
j_gene: TRBJ2-7
d_gene: NA
CDR3nt: TGTGCCAGCAGCCCCGACGGGTTCTCCTACGAGCAGTACTTC
CDR3aa: CASSPDGFSYEQYF

v_gene: TRBV19
abundance: NA
j_gene: TRBJ2-6
d_gene: TRBD2
CDR3nt: TGTGCCAGTAGCCCGGCTAGCGGGAGGTTTGGGGCCAACGTCCTGACTTTC
CDR3aa: CASSPASGRFGANVLTF

v_gene: TRBV7-2
abundance: NA
j_gene: TRBJ2-7
d_gene: NA
CDR3nt: TGTGCCAGCACCCGGGCCAGAGGGAACGAGCAGTACTTC
CDR3aa: CASTRARGNEQYF

v_gene: TRBV4-1
abundance: few
j_gene: TRBJ2-7
d_gene: NA
CDR3nt: TGCGCCAGCAGCCAAGCTGGGACTTTGACCTACGAGCAGTACTTC
CDR3aa: CASSQAGTLTYEQYF

v_gene: TRBV19
abundance: NA
j_gene: TRBJ1-5
d_gene: NA
CDR3nt: TGTGCCAGTAGTCTCGACGCAGGGGTCGGTCAGCCCCAGCATTTT
CDR3aa: CASSLDAGVGQPQHF

v_gene: TRBV2
abundance: few
j_gene: TRBJ2-3
d_gene: TRBD2
CDR3nt: TGTGCCAGCAGTGTTGAGGGAGGGTCCACAGATACGCAGTATTTT
CDR3aa: CASSVEGGSTDTQYF

v_gene: TRBV4-1
abundance: NA
j_gene: TRBJ1-4
d_gene: NA
CDR3nt: TGCGCCAGCAGCCAAGATGATGACTTTAATGAAAAACTGTTTTTT
CDR3aa: CASSQDDDFNEKLFF

v_gene: TRBV6-1
abundance: NA
j_gene: TRBJ2-7
d_gene: TRBD1
CDR3nt: TGTGCCAGCCGCGGACAGGGGGTCAACGAGCAGTACTTC
CDR3aa: CASRGQGVNEQYF

v_gene: TRBV27
abundance: NA
j_gene: TRBJ2-7
d_gene: NA
CDR3nt: TGTGCCAGCTCTAGGGCCTGGGCGGGCGACGAGCAGTACTTC
CDR3aa: CASSRAWAGDEQYF

v_gene: TRBV4-1
abundance: NA
j_gene: TRBJ2-7
d_gene: TRBD1
CDR3nt: TGCGCCAGCAGTCCCGAACCTTACAGGGGTTACGAGCAGTACTTC
CDR3aa: CASSPEPYRGYEQYF

v_gene: TRBV12-5
abundance: NA
j_gene: TRBJ1-1
d_gene: NA
CDR3nt: TGTGCTAGTGGTTCGCACCTGGGAGCGACTGAAGCTTTCTTT
CDR3aa: CASGSHLGATEAFF

v_gene: TRBV13
abundance: NA
j_gene: TRBJ2-1
d_gene: TRBD1
CDR3nt: TGTGCCAGCAGCGACCGACAGGGCGTCTACAATGAGCAGTTCTTC
CDR3aa: CASSDRQGVYNEQFF

v_gene: TRBV2
abundance: NA
j_gene: TRBJ2-3
d_gene: TRBD2
CDR3nt: TGTGCCAGCAGTTTGGGACTAGCGGGAGGAGGAACGCAGTATTTT
CDR3aa: CASSLGLAGGGTQYF

v_gene: TRBV5-5
abundance: NA
j_gene: TRBJ2-7
d_gene: TRBD2
CDR3nt: TGTGCCAGCAACACAGCCTGGGGGACTAGTAGCTACGAGCAGTACTTC
CDR3aa: CASNTAWGTSSYEQYF

v_gene: TRBV18
abundance: once
j_gene: TRBJ1-1
d_gene: TRBD1
CDR3nt: TGTGCCAGCTCACTATGGACAGGGGATGGGACTGAAGCTTTCTTT
CDR3aa: CASSLWTGDGTEAFF

v_gene: TRBV11-3
abundance: NA
j_gene: TRBJ1-4
d_gene: TRBD1
CDR3nt: TGTGCCAGCAGCGCCGGACAGGTTAATGAAAAACTGTTTTTT
CDR3aa: CASSAGQVNEKLFF

v_gene: TRBV18
abundance: NA
j_gene: TRBJ2-1
d_gene: TRBD2
CDR3nt: TGTGCCAGCTCACCTGTAGCGGGAGTCAACAATGAGCAGTTCTTC
CDR3aa: CASSPVAGVNNEQFF

v_gene: TRBV7-9
abundance: NA
j_gene: TRBJ2-2
d_gene: NA
CDR3nt: TGTGCCAGCAGCTTCGGTCTGGCCGGGGAGCTGTTTTTT
CDR3aa: CASSFGLAGELFF

v_gene: TRBV19
abundance: NA
j_gene: TRBJ1-4
d_gene: TRBD1
CDR3nt: TGTGCCAGTAGCCCCCTCGGGACAGGGTTTGAAAAACTGTTTTTT
CDR3aa: CASSPLGTGFEKLFF

v_gene: TRBV7-9
abundance: NA
j_gene: TRBJ2-7
d_gene: TRBD2
CDR3nt: TGTGCCAGCAGCTTAGGGGCTAGCGGGAGGGCGACCAGTAACTACGAGCAGTACTTC
CDR3aa: CASSLGASGRATSNYEQYF

v_gene: TRBV10-1
abundance: NA
j_gene: TRBJ2-1
d_gene: NA
CDR3nt: TGCGCCAGCAGTGCCGACCCGGAGGGCAATGAGCAGTTCTTC
CDR3aa: CASSADPEGNEQFF

v_gene: TRBV15
abundance: once
j_gene: TRBJ2-1
d_gene: NA
CDR3nt: TGTGCCACCAGCAGAGCCGGAGTATCGATTTACAATGAGCAGTTCTTC
CDR3aa: CATSRAGVSIYNEQFF

v_gene: TRBV5-6
abundance: NA
j_gene: TRBJ1-3
d_gene: TRBD1
CDR3nt: TGTGCCAGCAGCCCAAGGGGGCAGGGAAACACCATATATTTT
CDR3aa: CASSPRGQGNTIYF

v_gene: TRBV9
abundance: NA
j_gene: TRBJ2-7
d_gene: NA
CDR3nt: TGTGCCAGCAGCGTAGCTGGCGGGGCGACCTACGAGCAGTACTTC
CDR3aa: CASSVAGGATYEQYF

v_gene: TRBV10-3
abundance: NA
j_gene: TRBJ2-7
d_gene: NA
CDR3nt: TGCGCCATCAACGCGGCCTCCTACGAGCAGTACTTC
CDR3aa: CAINAASYEQYF

v_gene: TRBV6-5
abundance: NA
j_gene: TRBJ1-2
d_gene: NA
CDR3nt: TGTGCCAGCACCCCCGGTGGCAGTGGCCGGGTTGGCTACACCTTC
CDR3aa: CASTPGGSGRVGYTF

v_gene: TRBV7-2
abundance: few
j_gene: TRBJ1-4
d_gene: TRBD1
CDR3nt: TGTGCCAGCAGCTTACTCCGAGGACAGGGAACTAATGAAAAACTGTTTTTT
CDR3aa: CASSLLRGQGTNEKLFF

v_gene: TRBV11-3
abundance: NA
j_gene: TRBJ2-2
d_gene: NA
CDR3nt: TGTGCCAGCAGCTTGAGGAGCGGCACCGGGGAGCTGTTTTTT
CDR3aa: CASSLRSGTGELFF

v_gene: TRBV7-9
abundance: NA
j_gene: TRBJ2-7
d_gene: TRBD2
CDR3nt: TGTGCCAGCAGCTCGACTAGCGGGCTCTTCTACGAGCAGTACTTC
CDR3aa: CASSSTSGLFYEQYF

v_gene: TRBV14
abundance: NA
j_gene: TRBJ2-2
d_gene: TRBD2
CDR3nt: TGTGCCAGCAGCCAAGAGTGGGCGGGAGTGGCCGGGGAGCTGTTTTTT
CDR3aa: CASSQEWAGVAGELFF

v_gene: TRBV7-9
abundance: few
j_gene: TRBJ1-2
d_gene: TRBD1
CDR3nt: TGTGCCAGCAGCGAGGGAACAGGGGGCGATGGCTACACCTTC
CDR3aa: CASSEGTGGDGYTF

v_gene: TRBV13
abundance: NA
j_gene: TRBJ1-2
d_gene: NA
CDR3nt: TGTGCCAGCAGCTTAGGCACGGGGAACTATGGCTACACCTTC
CDR3aa: CASSLGTGNYGYTF

v_gene: TRBV5-6
abundance: NA
j_gene: TRBJ1-2
d_gene: NA
CDR3nt: TGTGCCAGCAGCTTGGACGGGAACTATGGCTACACCTTC
CDR3aa: CASSLDGNYGYTF

v_gene: TRBV11-3
abundance: NA
j_gene: TRBJ1-2
d_gene: NA
CDR3nt: TGTGCCAGCAGCCAAACGGCACCGGTGGGCGGCTACACCTTC
CDR3aa: CASSQTAPVGGYTF

v_gene: TRBV25-1
abundance: few
j_gene: TRBJ1-2
d_gene: NA
CDR3nt: TGTGCCAGCAGGGAGCAGGGCTATGGCTACACCTTC
CDR3aa: CASREQGYGYTF

v_gene: TRBV11-3
abundance: NA
j_gene: TRBJ2-7
d_gene: NA
CDR3nt: TGTGCCAGCAGCTTAGGCGGTCCACCCTACGAGCAGTACTTC
CDR3aa: CASSLGGPPYEQYF

v_gene: TRBV28
abundance: NA
j_gene: TRBJ2-7
d_gene: TRBD2
CDR3nt: TGTGCCAGCAGCCCAGTAGGACTAGCGGTTTCCTACGAGCAGTACTTC
CDR3aa: CASSPVGLAVSYEQYF

v_gene: TRBV30
abundance: NA
j_gene: TRBJ1-1
d_gene: TRBD1
CDR3nt: TGTGCCTGGAGTGGGGACAGGGAAGCTTTCTTT
CDR3aa: CAWSGDREAFF

v_gene: TRBV6-5
abundance: NA
j_gene: TRBJ2-7
d_gene: TRBD1
CDR3nt: TGTGCCAGCGGGACAGGGGCGCTCGAGCAGTACTTC
CDR3aa: CASGTGALEQYF

v_gene: TRBV5-1
abundance: NA
j_gene: TRBJ2-3
d_gene: NA
CDR3nt: TGCGCCAGCAGCTTGGTTGGGGACAAAGTCACAGATACGCAGTATTTT
CDR3aa: CASSLVGDKVTDTQYF

v_gene: TRBV6-5
abundance: few
j_gene: TRBJ1-1
d_gene: TRBD1
CDR3nt: TGTGCCAGCACCCTGAAGGCAGGGGGTGAAGCTTTCTTT
CDR3aa: CASTLKAGGEAFF